These T cell receptor beta chains were read from a single sample in a study of T cells in Graves' hyperthyroidism and ophthalmopathy. One entry per CDR3 protein, called by TCRdb with MiXCR from the multiplex PCR reads. The table has around 760,000 distinct CDR3 sequences, around 40% seen once. The specimen was blood. The receptors were sampled from a woman in her forties with Graves' hyperthyroidism. CDR3s include the opening cysteine and the closing phenylalanine or tryptophan. The order of the fields is clone size, J gene, V gene, D gene, CDR3 protein, CDR3 DNA. A D gene is named only where the DNA matches it firmly. Part of the rows lack a size; the others show once, few, many or a class for expanded clones.

clone size: NA
J gene: TRBJ1-5
V gene: TRBV4-3
D gene: NA
CDR3 protein: CASSPDGLRPQHF
CDR3 DNA: TGCGCCAGCAGCCCCGACGGGCTGCGGCCCCAGCATTTT

clone size: many
J gene: TRBJ1-5
V gene: TRBV6-5
D gene: NA
CDR3 protein: CASSAYWTVSNQPQHF
CDR3 DNA: TGTGCCAGCAGTGCTTACTGGACGGTTAGCAATCAGCCCCAGCATTTT

clone size: NA
J gene: TRBJ2-7
V gene: TRBV10-2
D gene: TRBD2
CDR3 protein: CASSDTGLAGYEQYF
CDR3 DNA: TGCGCCAGCAGTGATACGGGACTAGCGGGGTACGAGCAGTACTTC

clone size: many
J gene: TRBJ2-2
V gene: TRBV7-2
D gene: NA
CDR3 protein: CASSLASGGTGELFF
CDR3 DNA: TGTGCCAGCAGCTTAGCTTCGGGTGGCACCGGGGAGCTGTTTTTT

clone size: NA
J gene: TRBJ2-5
V gene: TRBV19
D gene: NA
CDR3 protein: CASSKGQLQETQYF
CDR3 DNA: TGTGCCAGTAGTAAAGGCCAGTTACAAGAGACCCAGTACTTC

clone size: many
J gene: TRBJ1-2
V gene: TRBV4-3
D gene: NA
CDR3 protein: CASRFPDYGYTF
CDR3 DNA: TGCGCCAGCAGGTTTCCAGATTATGGCTACACCTTC

clone size: few
J gene: TRBJ1-4
V gene: TRBV6-1
D gene: NA
CDR3 protein: CASSQQQQRKEKLFF
CDR3 DNA: TGTGCCAGCAGCCAACAGCAACAGAGAAAAGAAAAACTGTTTTTT

clone size: many
J gene: TRBJ1-3
V gene: TRBV20-1
D gene: NA
CDR3 protein: CSASTSSGNTIYF
CDR3 DNA: TGCAGTGCTAGTACGAGCTCTGGAAACACCATATATTTT

clone size: many
J gene: TRBJ1-2
V gene: TRBV7-2
D gene: TRBD1
CDR3 protein: CASSTGDRASGYTF
CDR3 DNA: TGTGCCAGCAGCACCGGGGACAGGGCGTCGGGCTACACCTTC

clone size: many
J gene: TRBJ1-2
V gene: TRBV29-1
D gene: TRBD1
CDR3 protein: CSVGTGGLIYTF
CDR3 DNA: TGCAGCGTGGGGACAGGGGGCTTGATCTACACCTTC

clone size: many
J gene: TRBJ1-2
V gene: TRBV15
D gene: NA
CDR3 protein: CATSGTLNREDGYTF
CDR3 DNA: TGTGCCACCTCCGGGACGTTAAATAGGGAGGATGGCTACACCTTC

clone size: many
J gene: TRBJ1-1
V gene: TRBV25-1
D gene: NA
CDR3 protein: CASTGLNTEAFF
CDR3 DNA: TGTGCCAGCACTGGGTTGAACACTGAAGCTTTCTTT

clone size: many
J gene: TRBJ1-4
V gene: TRBV19
D gene: NA
CDR3 protein: CASSIMGRGEKLFF
CDR3 DNA: TGTGCCAGTAGTATCATGGGGAGAGGTGAAAAACTGTTTTTT

clone size: many
J gene: TRBJ2-7
V gene: TRBV19
D gene: NA
CDR3 protein: CASSVGMAYEQYF
CDR3 DNA: TGTGCCAGTAGTGTCGGAATGGCCTACGAGCAGTACTTC